The 30 T cell receptor beta chains listed next were all sequenced from one sample in a study of identical twins (dated by TCRdb to 2015 to 2016). Preparation of the library involved 5' RACE. TCRdb lists the instrument as Illumina HiSeq 2000. TCRdb reprocessed the public reads (quality trimming at Q25 with fastp, clone calling with MiXCR) and kept in-frame beta chains. Entries that share a CDR3 protein sequence are merged under the most common genes and DNA. Counted in this sample were 1.5 million to 2 million distinct CDR3 sequences; 32% of them appeared once. The ten largest clones take up roughly 0.3% of the sample. The sequencing sample was made of cord blood. Receptors were obtained from a newborn girl in good health.

The chain is built from TRBV20-1 and TRBJ2-7; the match to TRBD2 covers 14 bases. Per the germline V gene, CDR1 is DFQATT and CDR2 is SNEGSKA (reference sequence). Trimming took 3 bases from V and 5 from J; bases not matched to a gene: 12. The CDR3 contains 17 residues. CDR3 protein: CSARLGLAGAKLDEQYF. The CDR3, as DNA: TGCAGTGCTAGGTTGGGACTAGCGGGAGCCAAGCTCGACGAGCAGTACTTC.

The chain is built from TRBV30 and TRBJ1-4, with 10 positions matching TRBD1. The germline gives CDR1 GTSNPN, CDR2 SVGIG (reference sequence). The CDR3 sequence is 16 residues long. The ends lost 3 bases at V and 7 bases at J; junction bases unmatched: 11. CDR3 region: CAWRGGWGQGTEKLFF. DNA for the CDR3: TGTGCCTGGAGAGGGGGATGGGGACAGGGGACTGAAAAACTGTTTTTT.

V and J are TRBV7-9 and TRBJ1-1; no firm D call. Germline loops: CDR1 SEHNR, CDR2 FQNEAQ (reference sequence). The V end was cut by 2 bases, the J end by 0 bases, with 13 bases between. The CDR3 covers 16 residues. In DNA form, the CDR3 reads TGTGCCAGCAGCTTAAGAGGAGGACGGGTGAACACTGAAGCTTTCTTT. Protein product: CASSLRGGRVNTEAFF.

There are a few counts of this clonotype. This chain uses TRBV7-8 with TRBJ2-7; tentatively, D is TRBD1 (6 bases). Germline CDR1 is SGHVS and CDR2 is FQNEAQ. The CDR3 contains 15 residues. Trimming took 7 bases from V and 0 from J, leaving 16 bases between them. The CDR3 nucleotides read TGTGCCAGCACCAGAGGGGGAAGGAGCTCCTACGAGCAGTACTTC. Translated: CASTRGGRSSYEQYF.

The gene calls are TRBV21-1 and TRBJ2-7; the table's D call TRBD2 went unverified against the DNA. TRBV21-1 constitutes a pseudogene. The CDR3 contains 17 residues. CDR3 protein: CASSKGLAGEGYDEQYF. CDR3 nucleotides: TGTGCCAGCAGCAAAGGACTAGCGGGTGAAGGATATGATGAGCAGTACTTC.

The chain employs TRBV2 and TRBJ1-2, with TRBD1 matching over 9 bases. Unmatched junction bases numbered 3, after V lost 6 bases and J lost 4 bases. CDR3 size: 13 residues. Germline V gene sequence: CDR1 SNHLY, CDR2 FYNNEI. CDR3: CASRQGALYGYTF. The CDR3, as DNA: TGTGCCAGCAGACAGGGGGCCCTCTATGGCTACACCTTC.

This clonotype was seen only once. The V gene is TRBV12-3 or TRBV12-4, the J gene TRBJ1-1; D is ambiguous. The CDR3 contains 13 residues. Trimming stripped 5 bases from V and 2 bases from J, with 9 bases between. CDR3 amino acids: CASSRSFNTEAFF. CDR3 in DNA: TGTGCCAGCAGTCGTTCCTTCAACACTGAAGCTTTCTTT.

This clonotype showed up just a few times. V usage is TRBV5-1 and J usage is TRBJ1-2; D call uncertain. V gave up 0 bases and J gave up 4 bases, with 7 bases separating them. The length of the CDR3 is 13 residues. Germline CDR1 SGHRS, CDR2 YFSETQ. The DNA for the CDR3 is TGCGCCAGCAGCTTGGCCTCCTCCTATGGCTACACCTTC. Its protein is CASSLASSYGYTF.

This clonotype has a count of ten or more. At one end the junction does not follow the germline gene, possibly because of a read error. The chain couples TRBV5-1 to TRBJ2-2, with 7 positions matching TRBD1. Germline V gives CDR1 SGHRS, CDR2 YFSETQ. The CDR3 sequence is 14 residues long. The CDR3 DNA sequence: TGTGCCAGCAGCCGGGACAGTAACACCGGGGAGCTGTTTTTT. Encoded protein: CASSRDSNTGELFF.

The rearrangement links TRBV20-1 to TRBJ1-5; 8 bases fit TRBD1. Trimming took 0 bases from V and 8 from J; bases not matched to a gene: 9. This CDR3 contains 15 residues. From germline, CDR1 is DFQATT and CDR2 SNEGSKA (reference sequence). DNA for the CDR3: TGCAGTGCTAGAGATCTCGACAGGGGAGGGGAGCCCCAGCATTTT. Amino acid sequence: CSARDLDRGGEPQHF.

This clonotype was picked up a small number of times. This chain joins TRBV6-6 and TRBJ2-7; 10 bases map to TRBD2. There are 15 residues in the CDR3. Looked up from germline, CDR1 is MNHNY and CDR2 is SVGAGI (reference sequence). Unmatched junction bases numbered 5, after V lost 2 bases and J lost 4 bases. The CDR3 spells CASSYGSGGVYEQYF. Here the CDR3 DNA reads TGTGCCAGCAGTTACGGGAGCGGGGGGGTTTACGAGCAGTACTTC.

In this sample, this clonotype turned up many times. This chain connects TRBV27 to TRBJ2-5, with 9 bases matching TRBD2. CDR1 MNHEY and CDR2 SMNVEV come from the germline V gene (reference sequence). This CDR3 has 16 residues. V was pared by 6 bases and J by 4 bases, with 12 bases of the junction left unmatched. CDR3 protein: CASRKRASGEIETQYF. The CDR3 nucleotides are TGTGCCAGCAGAAAAAGGGCTAGCGGGGAAATAGAGACCCAGTACTTC.

A few counts support this clonotype. The J gene is TRBJ2-3, the V gene TRBV3-1, with D perhaps TRBD1 (6 bases). The CDR3 is 16 amino acids. Trimming pared 5 bases from V and 1 base from J, leaving 16 bases between. CDR1 and CDR2 (germline): LGHDT, YNNKEL (reference sequence). CDR3 sequence: CASSAHRVPGTDTQYF. In DNA form, the CDR3 reads TGTGCCAGCAGCGCCCACAGGGTACCCGGCACAGATACGCAGTATTTT.

This chain links TRBV10-3 with TRBJ1-5; 7 bases align to TRBD1. From germline, CDR1 is ENHRY and CDR2 SYGVKD. J gave up 4 bases and V 4 bases, and 4 bases lay outside the gene matches. CDR3 length: 14 amino acids. For the CDR3, the DNA is TGTGCCATCAGTGGAGGACAGGCAAATCAGCCCCAGCATTTT. This gives the protein CAISGGQANQPQHF.

This clonotype was found a few times. The chain employs TRBV6-4 and TRBJ1-2, with D perhaps TRBD1 (5 bases). CDR3 length equals 14 residues. V was trimmed by 7 bases and J by 2 bases, leaving 14 bases between them. CDR1 is MRHNA, CDR2 SNTAGT, per germline. The CDR3 region is CASTSGRGNYGYTF. The CDR3 DNA follows: TGTGCCAGCACCTCGGGACGGGGGAACTATGGCTACACCTTC.

The rearrangement uses TRBV20-1 and TRBJ2-1; 10 bases agree with TRBD2. Germline trimming cut 1 base from V and 0 bases from J; bases unmatched to any gene: 6. Germline V gene data show CDR1 as DFQATT and CDR2 as SNEGSKA (reference sequence). The CDR3 is made up of 17 amino acids. CDR3 sequence: CSARVAGGESSYNEQFF. The CDR3 nucleotides are TGCAGTGCTAGAGTAGCGGGGGGAGAAAGCTCCTACAATGAGCAGTTCTTC.

The chain carries TRBV6-6 and TRBJ2-5, with 8 bases matching TRBD1. The length of the CDR3 is 14 residues. Trimming took 6 bases from V and 2 from J; bases not matched to a gene: 5. Per germline, CDR1 MNHNY and CDR2 SVGAGI (reference sequence). CDR3 region: CASSWNRGQETQYF. CDR3 DNA: TGTGCCAGCAGCTGGAACAGGGGGCAAGAGACCCAGTACTTC.

This clonotype was seen many times. This sequence joins TRBV4-2 and TRBJ1-2; no reliable D call. This CDR3 spans 14 amino acids. V was cut by 0 bases and J by 4 bases, with 9 bases left in between. Germline CDR1 is LGHNA and CDR2 is YNFKEQ. This CDR3 is CASSQEQNLYGYTF. CDR3 coding DNA: TGTGCCAGCAGCCAAGAACAGAATCTCTATGGCTACACCTTC.

A word on this clonotype: A read error may produce the germline difference seen at one junction end. CDR3 loop: CASSDLGANCGYTF. CDR3 bases: TGTGCCAGCAGTGATCTGGGTGCTAACTGTGGCTACACCTTC. The rearrangement joins TRBV25-1 to TRBJ1-2; D is undetermined. CDR1 is MGHDK and CDR2 is SYGVNS in the germline V gene. This CDR3 has 14 amino acids.

Comments on this clonotype: Given a much more abundant clone one base away, this may be a read error. The V call is TRBV4-2, the J call TRBJ2-4; perhaps TRBD1 as D (6 bases). TRBJ2-7 matches the DNA end more closely, so the J call is doubtful. CDR1 and CDR2 (germline): LGHNA, YNFKEQ. The CDR3 covers 16 residues. The CDR3 DNA sequence: TGTGCCGGCAGCCAAGTAGGGGCAGGGGTACACTACGAGCAGTACTTC. It is translated as CAGSQVGAGVHYEQYF.

This clonotype was counted a few times. This chain links TRBV20-1 with TRBJ1-2, with 7 bases that match TRBD1. The CDR3 contains 15 residues. Trimming cost V 6 bases and J 8 bases; bases outside gene matches: 18. Germline CDR1 reads DFQATT; CDR2 reads SNEGSKA (reference sequence). CDR3 sequence (DNA): TGCAGTGCCAGCCGGGACAGAGTTGGGAATGGAGGCTACACCTTC. Amino acid sequence: CSASRDRVGNGGYTF.

This clonotype was picked up a small number of times. The chain carries TRBV28 and TRBJ2-3, with a possible D match to TRBD2 (5 bases). Trimming shortened V by 8 bases and J by 4 bases, and 16 bases separated the two germline ends. This CDR3 has 14 residues. The germline V gene encodes CDR1 MDHEN and CDR2 SYDVKM. Here the CDR3 reads CASGVGGGADTQYF. The CDR3 region has the DNA TGTGCCAGCGGCGTTGGAGGAGGAGCAGATACGCAGTATTTT.

In its sample, this clonotype was seen a few times. This sequence joins TRBV11-1 and TRBJ2-6; D is unclear. The germline V gene has CDR1 SGHAT and CDR2 FQDESV (reference sequence). V was trimmed by 5 bases and J by 0 bases, leaving 11 bases between them. This CDR3 comprises 16 residues. The CDR3 nucleotides read TGTGCCAGCAGCCTAGGACCCAACTCTGGGGCCAACGTCCTGACTTTC. It codes for CASSLGPNSGANVLTF.

This clonotype occurred a few times. V gene TRBV20-1 combines with J gene TRBJ1-2; no reliable D call. Germline V gene lookup returns CDR1 DFQATT and CDR2 SNEGSKA (reference sequence). Deletions cut 6 bases from V and 4 bases from J, with 18 bases between. The CDR3 is made up of 14 amino acids. The chain's CDR3 is CSAREGNSPYGYTF. The CDR3 region has the DNA TGCAGTGCCCGAGAGGGAAACAGCCCCTATGGCTACACCTTC.

This clonotype turned up a few times. This rearrangement joins TRBV2 to TRBJ2-3, with 8 bases identical to TRBD2. After removal of 9 bases from V and 0 bases from J, the junction contained 8 bases not matched to a gene. CDR3 length: 15 residues. Germline V lookup: CDR1 SNHLY, CDR2 FYNNEI. The CDR3 nucleotides read TGTGCCAGTTCAACCGGGACTAGGAGCACAGATACGCAGTATTTT. It yields the protein CASSTGTRSTDTQYF.

This clonotype was seen more than once but under ten times. The chain has TRBV9 and TRBJ1-1; 7 nucleotides line up with TRBD1. J gave up 4 bases and V 0 bases, and 9 bases lay outside the gene matches. This CDR3 has 16 amino acids. Germline V gene data show CDR1 as SGDLS and CDR2 as YYNGEE. The CDR3 region is CASSVEGPSGGTEAFF. As DNA, the CDR3 is TGTGCCAGCAGCGTAGAAGGACCCTCAGGGGGCACTGAAGCTTTCTTT.

The rearrangement uses TRBV5-1 and TRBJ1-4; 7 bases fit TRBD1. There are 14 residues in the CDR3. Germline CDR1 is SGHRS and CDR2 is YFSETQ. Germline trimming cut 4 bases from V and 2 bases from J; bases unmatched to any gene: 2. CDR3 protein: CASSVQGTNEKLFF. The DNA of the CDR3 is TGCGCCAGCAGCGTACAGGGGACTAATGAAAAACTGTTTTTT.

This clonotype was found many times. The chain carries TRBV7-9 and TRBJ2-3; D gene ambiguous. This CDR3 spans 12 amino acids. Looked up from germline, CDR1 is SEHNR and CDR2 is FQNEAQ (reference sequence). V was cut by 4 bases and J by 7 bases, with 9 bases left in between. The CDR3 loop reads CASSSAAHTQYF. DNA for the CDR3: TGTGCCAGCAGCTCCGCCGCCCATACGCAGTATTTT.

CDR3 nucleotide sequence: TGTGCCAGCAGTTACTCGACTAGTGGGCAGGGGGAAAAACTGTTTTTT. It codes for CASSYSTSGQGEKLFF. This chain links TRBV6-6 with TRBJ1-4; a possible D gene is TRBD1 (6 bases). Per the germline V gene, CDR1 is MNHNY and CDR2 is SVGAGI (reference sequence). The V end lost 0 bases, the J end lost 8 bases, and 16 bases lay between the germline ends. The CDR3 has 16 residues.

The chain has TRBV20-1 and TRBJ1-2; the D is unclear. The germline V and J ends were trimmed by 4 bases and 8 bases, with 20 bases remaining between them. The CDR3 is made up of 14 amino acids. The germline CDR1 and CDR2 sequences are DFQATT and SNEGSKA (reference sequence). CDR3 sequence reads: CSAKHCRTFGGYTF. CDR3 nucleotide sequence: TGCAGTGCTAAACACTGCAGGACCTTCGGGGGCTACACCTTC.